This T cell receptor beta chain appears in the sequencing data of a study of T cell repertoires in cytomegalovirus infection. At the level of the study: Epitope selection comprised recently identified HLA-C-restricted CMV epitopes and well-studied HLA-B-restricted CMV epitopes. Both a matching HLA type and CMV infection were indicated by public TCR beta signatures.

Each CDR3 protein is one row after TCRdb ran MiXCR on the reads. The data contain approximately 730,000 distinct CDR3 sequences, around 30% of them singletons. This clonotype was counted only a few times. Its antigen is undetermined. Whole-study results and caveats: Pooled public TCR beta family frequency picked out CMV carriers with the relevant HLA. In two of eight donors, the top clonotype was HLA-C-restricted CMV-specific.

This TCR derives from a human donor in good health (CMV status not recorded). Some clones in this sample may be carry-over from other donors' samples. Sample: cultured PBMCs, taken from culture after CMV antigen stimulation.

The CDR3 bases are TGTGCCAGCAGCTCGGTAGCGGGGGCCACAGATACGCAGTATTTT. Amino acids: CASSSVAGATDTQYF. V usage is TRBV7-8 and J usage is TRBJ2-3; TRBD2 matches 9 bases. Germline values: CDR1 SGHVS, CDR2 FQNEAQ. This CDR3 is built from 15 residues. Trimming removed 4 bases from V and 2 bases from J; junction bases left unmatched: 4.